This record looks at one TCR beta chain sequence and its context. The entry originates in a study of shared clonotypes between healthy human individuals. Clones were sequenced by immunoSEQ multiplex PCR, and TCRdb holds only the in-frame ones, with some missing. The sample contains 2,500,000 or so clones, 85% to 95% of which appear only once. The CD4+ fraction was divided into a CD45RA+ naive subset and a CD45RA-negative memory subset. Germline CDR1 reads SGHNT; CDR2 reads YYREEE (reference sequence). V gave up 3 bases and J gave up 1 base; unmatched junction bases: 4. The CDR3 has 14 residues. This clonotype was obtained from a man younger than 35 in good health. V usage is TRBV5-4 and J usage is TRBJ2-7, with 7 bases matching TRBD1. Sequencing was performed on naive CD4+ T cells sorted from blood. This sample's subset: CD45RA+ positively selected. CDR3 region: CASSSTGQSYEQYF. The CDR3 bases are TGTGCCAGCAGCTCGACGGGACAGTCCTACGAGCAGTACTTC.